Ten or more counts support the clone carrying this T cell receptor (beta chain). The record originates from a study of early T cells in non-severe SARS-CoV-2 infection. The library protocol tagged individual cDNA molecules with unique molecular identifiers. TCRdb re-called the 5' RACE reads with MiXCR, one entry per CDR3 protein. Of more than 25,000 distinct CDR3 sequences in the sample, around 5% were seen once. The CDR3 sequence is 14 residues long. V gave up 3 bases and J gave up 1 base, with 12 bases separating them. Germline V CDR1 and CDR2: DFQATT, SNEGSKA (reference sequence). This TCR was recovered from an adult who was a healthcare worker with PCR-confirmed SARS-CoV-2 infection or an uninfected control (not recorded which). Input material: whole blood. V and J are TRBV20-1 and TRBJ1-1; no definite D call. CDR3 DNA: TGCAGTGCTAGGATCCGGGCCACGAACACTGAAGCTTTCTTT. This codes for CSARIRATNTEAFF.